Below, 18 T cell receptor beta chains from the same sample are listed, as sequenced in a study of siplizumab effects on memory and regulatory T cells (dated by TCRdb to about 2019). Library preparation was by the immunoSEQ multiplex PCR assay. TCRdb holds this immuneACCESS table with in-frame rearrangements only. Some clones are missing; in checked studies, unresolved V genes explain under half, and the rest has no known cause. This sample lists some 99,000 clones; around 90% were detected once. The ten largest clonotypes hold 0.65% to 0.9% of the sample. Sequenced: Tregs sorted from blood. These receptors were collected from a human donor in good health.

The rearrangement joins TRBV5-1 to TRBJ2-7; D not certain. CDR3 length equals 12 residues. V was pared by 4 bases and J by 6 bases, with 11 bases between. Germline V CDR1 and CDR2: SGHRS, YFSETQ. CDR3 DNA: TGCGCCAGCAGCCCTTCTACGACCGAGCAGTACTTC. Translated: CASSPSTTEQYF.

The chain employs TRBV7-3 and TRBJ1-1; D may be TRBD1 (5 bases). This CDR3 contains 13 residues. The ends were cut back, 5 bases at V and 7 bases at J, with 14 bases in the middle. Germline V lookup: CDR1 SGHTA, CDR2 FQGTGA. The DNA for the CDR3 is TGTGCCAGCAGCGATAGGGGTACGGGTGAAGCTTTCTTT. This sequence encodes CASSDRGTGEAFF.

In DNA, the CDR3 is TGTGCCAGCAGTTTCCGTGGGACAGAAGGTCAGGAAAAACTGTTTTTT. The encoded protein is CASSFRGTEGQEKLFF. J is TRBJ1-4 and V is TRBV27; 7 bases fit TRBD1. CDR1 MNHEY and CDR2 SMNVEV come from the germline V gene (reference sequence). This CDR3 is 16 amino acids long. V lost 3 bases, J lost 8 bases, and 12 bases stayed unmatched.

CDR3 region: CSVETGHPVKKLFF. The CDR3 coding sequence is TGCAGCGTTGAGACGGGACACCCGGTGAAAAAACTGTTTTTT. The chain links TRBV29-1 to TRBJ1-4; D is possibly TRBD1 (6 bases). Looked up from germline, CDR1 is SQVTM and CDR2 is ANQGSEA. V gave up 3 bases and J gave up 9 bases, with 17 bases separating them. This CDR3 comprises 14 residues.

The CDR3 is CASSIVVNEQFF. The CDR3 coding sequence is TGTGCCAGTAGTATTGTCGTAAATGAGCAGTTCTTC. The V gene is TRBV19, the J gene TRBJ2-1; D gene ambiguous. This CDR3 has 12 amino acids. From germline, CDR1 is LNHDA and CDR2 SQIVND (reference sequence). Trimming cost V 3 bases and J 7 bases, with 7 bases left between them.

The J gene is TRBJ2-1, the V gene TRBV6-5; weak D call: TRBD2 (5 bases). Trimming took 6 bases from V and 3 from J, leaving 15 bases between them. The CDR3 has 15 amino acids. From germline, CDR1 is MNHEY and CDR2 SVGAGI. CDR3 region: CASSRGSRYYNEQFF. CDR3 nucleotide sequence: TGTGCCAGCAGCCGCGGGTCTAGGTACTACAATGAGCAGTTCTTC.

The chain has TRBV10-1 and TRBJ2-5; the match to TRBD2 covers 7 bases. Unmatched junction bases numbered 3, after V lost 8 bases and J lost 0 bases. The germline gives CDR1 WNHNN, CDR2 SYGVQD (reference sequence). The CDR3 loop spans 13 amino acids. The CDR3 sequence is CASGGENQETQYF. The CDR3 nucleotides are TGCGCCAGCGGGGGGGAGAACCAAGAGACCCAGTACTTC.

The chain uses TRBV18 and TRBJ2-6; D is possibly TRBD1 (6 bases). CDR1 KGHSH and CDR2 LQKENI come from the germline V gene. The ends were cut back, 3 bases at V and 12 bases at J, with 6 bases in the middle. This CDR3 comprises 11 residues. CDR3 in DNA: TGTGCCAGCTCACCGGGGGCCGTCCTGACTTTC. The encoded protein is CASSPGAVLTF.

The chain joins TRBV11-2 to TRBJ2-5, with 12 positions matching TRBD1. V was pared by 2 bases and J by 4 bases, with 8 bases of the junction left unmatched. Germline-derived CDR1 and CDR2 are SGHAT and FQNNGV. The CDR3 has 17 amino acids. The DNA for the CDR3 is TGTGCCAGCAGCTTATTTGGGACAGGGGGCAACCGAGAGACCCAGTACTTC. It codes for CASSLFGTGGNRETQYF.

The CDR3 spells CASSSGFSYEQYF. In DNA form, the CDR3 reads TGTGCCAGCAGTTCCGGTTTCAGCTACGAGCAGTACTTC. This chain links TRBV6-6 with TRBJ2-7; unclear D gene. V was trimmed by 4 bases and J by 3 bases, leaving 10 bases between them. This CDR3 contains 13 residues. Germline lookup yields CDR1 MNHNY and CDR2 SVGAGI (reference sequence).

The chain has TRBV4-1 and TRBJ1-1, with unresolved D. This CDR3 comprises 15 residues. Germline V gene data show CDR1 as MGHRA and CDR2 as YSYEKL. The V end was cut by 0 bases, the J end by 10 bases, with 18 bases between. In DNA, the CDR3 is TGCGCCAGCAGCCAAGAAGGACTAGATTCCTTGAGAGCTTTCTTT. It translates to CASSQEGLDSLRAFF.

The chain employs TRBV5-6 and TRBJ1-3, with D tentatively TRBD1 (5 bases). Germline V CDR1 and CDR2: SGHDT, YYEEEE. The CDR3 loop spans 12 amino acids. With 4 bases removed from V and 9 bases from J, the gap between germline ends came to 11 bases. CDR3 in DNA: TGTGCCAGCAGCCTAGGGGCAACCACCATATATTTT. As protein: CASSLGATTIYF.

The CDR3: CASRGVIANYGYTF. The CDR3 DNA sequence: TGTGCCAGCAGGGGGGTGATTGCTAACTATGGCTACACCTTC. This rearrangement joins TRBV7-2 to TRBJ1-2; possibly TRBD1 for D (5 bases). The germline gives CDR1 SGHTA, CDR2 FQGNSA. This CDR3 comprises 14 residues. The V gene lost 6 bases and the J gene lost 0 bases, with 11 bases spanning the gap.

The DNA of the CDR3 is TGCGCCAGCACCGTCAGGACAGGGGTGAACACTGAAGCTTTCTTT. This gives the protein CASTVRTGVNTEAFF. The chain employs TRBV5-1 and TRBJ1-1; the match to TRBD1 covers 9 bases. V was pared by 6 bases and J by 0 bases, with 6 bases of the junction left unmatched. Germline V gene data show CDR1 as SGHRS and CDR2 as YFSETQ. The CDR3 has 15 amino acids.

This clone has only one observation. The V call is TRBV27, the J call TRBJ2-4; 8 bases are shared with TRBD2. V was pared by 0 bases and J by 8 bases, with 6 bases of the junction left unmatched. The CDR3 has 15 amino acids. Germline V gives CDR1 MNHEY, CDR2 SMNVEV (reference sequence). Written as DNA, the CDR3 is TGTGCCAGCAGTTTATCAATAGCGGGAAGGGACATTCAGTACTTC. Protein: CASSLSIAGRDIQYF.

The chain has TRBV5-5 and TRBJ2-7; D gene unclear. Germline V lookup: CDR1 SGHKS, CDR2 YYEKEE (reference sequence). The V gene lost 0 bases and the J gene lost 2 bases, with 9 bases spanning the gap. This CDR3 comprises 14 residues. The CDR3 region is CASSLGAATYEQYF. CDR3 nucleotide sequence: TGTGCCAGCAGCTTGGGGGCTGCTACCTACGAGCAGTACTTC.

This clone was observed a single time. The chain carries TRBV7-2 and TRBJ2-3; D might be TRBD2 (6 bases). V dropped 1 base and J dropped 1 base, with 18 bases sitting between them. Germline V CDR1 and CDR2: SGHTA, FQGNSA. This CDR3 is built from 18 residues. In DNA form, the CDR3 reads TGTGCCAGCAGCTTAGAATTGGCGTCGCGGGGACGCACAGATACGCAGTATTTT. Encoded protein: CASSLELASRGRTDTQYF.

V gene TRBV7-9 combines with J gene TRBJ2-2; TRBD2 matches 7 bases. CDR3 length: 14 residues. The ends lost 5 bases at V and 2 bases at J; junction bases unmatched: 2. Germline lookup yields CDR1 SEHNR and CDR2 FQNEAQ (reference sequence). In DNA, the CDR3 is TGTGCCAGCAGCCCGGGACTAAACACCGGGGAGCTGTTTTTT. This codes for CASSPGLNTGELFF.